A single sample gave rise to the 21 T cell receptor beta chains below, sequenced in a study of T-cell reconstitution after alpha-beta-depleted transplantation in children. The library targeted TCRbeta and was prepared with unique molecular identifiers. In TCRdb, the PCR reads were re-called with MiXCR into one record per CDR3 protein. The sample has 250,000 to 300,000 distinct CDR3 sequences; about a tenth are singletons. This sample comprised PBMCs from the stem cell graft donor, obtained from the stem cell graft. The receptors derive from a human donor who donated a stem cell graft to a child with SCID.

This clonotype came up many times. This chain uses TRBV4-2 with TRBJ2-7; maybe TRBD1 (5 bases). The CDR3 spans 14 residues. Germline assignment: CDR1 LGHNA and CDR2 YNFKEQ. Trimming removed 0 bases at V and 3 bases at J, with 9 bases between. The CDR3: CASSQEGEGYEQYF. CDR3 nucleotides: TGTGCCAGCAGCCAAGAAGGGGAAGGCTACGAGCAGTACTTC.

This clonotype was picked up a small number of times. The J gene is TRBJ2-1, the V gene TRBV12-3 or TRBV12-4; 9 bases fit TRBD1. The J segment lost 5 bases and the V segment lost 7 bases, leaving 12 bases of the junction unmatched. This CDR3 is 16 amino acids long. The CDR3 DNA follows: TGTGCCAGCACCCCCGTAACAGGGGGCAGCAACAATGAGCAGTTCTTC. This translates into CASTPVTGGSNNEQFF.

About this clonotype: One end of the junction fails to match germline, which may point to a read error. The V and J genes are TRBV15 and TRBJ2-3; the D gene is possibly TRBD1 (5 bases). Germline V gene lookup returns CDR1 LNHNV and CDR2 YYDKDF (reference sequence). The CDR3 has 15 amino acids. The CDR3 protein is CTTSRDRGRANTQYF. CDR3 bases: TGTACCACCAGCAGAGATCGCGGCAGGGCAAATACGCAGTATTTT. Combining the CDR3 with reference TRBV15 and TRBJ2-3 gives the whole variable domain DAMVIQNPRYQVTQFGKPVTLSCSQTLNHNVMYWYQQKSSQAPKLLFHYYDKDFNNEADTPDNFQSRRPNTSFCFLDIRSPGLGDTAMYLCTTSRDRGRANTQYFGPGTRLTVL.

This clonotype was picked up a small number of times. The rearrangement links TRBV2 to TRBJ1-5; D is uncertain. V was clipped by 1 base and J by 5 bases, with 6 bases between them. The germline gives CDR1 SNHLY, CDR2 FYNNEI. This CDR3 comprises 13 residues. CDR3 residues: CASSEGIDQPQHF. The CDR3 DNA follows: TGTGCCAGCAGTGAAGGTATAGATCAGCCCCAGCATTTT.

This clonotype was detected ten times or more. The J gene is TRBJ2-3, the V gene TRBV10-2; 12 nucleotides agree with TRBD2. V lost 6 bases and J lost 4; bases outside the gene matches: 11. Germline CDR1 WSHSY, CDR2 SAAADI. The CDR3 is 17 residues long. The CDR3 DNA is TGCGCCAGCAGCTTCACCCTAGCGGGGGGGCTGGCAGATACGCAGTATTTT. Encoded protein: CASSFTLAGGLADTQYF.

CDR3 sequence (DNA): TGTGCCAGCAGTTTACGACGGTTCAGCTCCTACGAGCAGTACTTC. This codes for CASSLRRFSSYEQYF. The rearrangement uses TRBV12-3 or TRBV12-4 and TRBJ2-7; D is unresolved. The CDR3 runs to 15 residues. Trimming removed 2 bases from V and 0 bases from J, with 11 bases in between.

The V call is TRBV5-1, the J call TRBJ2-2; 9 bases map to TRBD1. Looked up from germline, CDR1 is SGHRS and CDR2 is YFSETQ. V dropped 2 bases and J dropped 5; count of bases not matched to a gene: 4. The CDR3 spans 15 residues. The chain's CDR3 is CASSLPGQGTGELFF. The CDR3 DNA reads as TGCGCCAGCAGCTTACCGGGACAGGGTACCGGGGAGCTGTTTTTT.

This clonotype has at least ten counts. This chain connects TRBV10-3 to TRBJ1-5, with D uncertain. This CDR3 is 14 amino acids long. Germline CDR1 reads ENHRY; CDR2 reads SYGVKD. V lost 4 bases to trimming and J lost 1 base, with 8 bases between them. The CDR3, as DNA: TGTGCCATCAGTGTCGCAGGAAGCAATCAGCCCCAGCATTTT. Protein product: CAISVAGSNQPQHF.

This chain connects TRBV14 to TRBJ2-1; no firm D call. The CDR3 runs 13 residues. Trimming cost V 4 bases and J 6 bases, with 10 bases left between them. The germline V gene encodes CDR1 SGHDN and CDR2 FVKESK. CDR3 amino acids: CASSPDVSNEQFF. The CDR3 bases are TGTGCCAGCAGCCCGGACGTCAGCAATGAGCAGTTCTTC.

This clonotype came up a few times. The chain has TRBV2 and TRBJ2-7, with D maybe TRBD1 (5 bases). The CDR3 contains 16 residues. Trimming removed 3 bases at V and 3 bases at J, with 18 bases between. CDR1 is SNHLY, CDR2 FYNNEI, per germline. In DNA form, the CDR3 reads TGTGCCAGCAGTGACCCTTTGAAGGGGCACTACTACGAGCAGTACTTC. This translates into CASSDPLKGHYYEQYF.

This clonotype occurred a few times. The chain combines TRBV11-2 with TRBJ2-3; 9 bases are shared with TRBD2. Germline loops: CDR1 SGHAT, CDR2 FQNNGV. This CDR3 contains 18 residues. The trim removed 5 bases at V and 2 bases at J, leaving 14 bases unmatched. The CDR3 DNA reads TGTGCCAGCAGCCCGCCGGCGGGGGGGCACTATAACACAGATACGCAGTATTTT. It is translated as CASSPPAGGHYNTDTQYF.

This clonotype was picked up a small number of times. V and J are TRBV2 and TRBJ2-7, with TRBD1 matching over 8 bases. The CDR3 runs 12 residues. The germline V gene encodes CDR1 SNHLY and CDR2 FYNNEI. Germline trimming cut 5 bases from V and 7 bases from J; bases unmatched to any gene: 4. The CDR3 loop reads CASSTYRGEQYF. In DNA, the CDR3 is TGTGCCAGCAGTACCTACAGGGGGGAGCAGTACTTC.

This clonotype occurred a few times. The V call is TRBV5-1, the J call TRBJ2-1, with 10 bases lining up with TRBD2. Germline V gene data show CDR1 as SGHRS and CDR2 as YFSETQ. CDR3 length: 15 residues. V lost 2 bases to trimming and J lost 6 bases; unmatched junction nucleotides: 5. CDR3 residues: CASSLTGTSANEQFF. For the CDR3, the DNA is TGCGCCAGCAGCTTAACCGGGACTAGCGCCAATGAGCAGTTCTTC.

This clonotype was observed a single time. The chain is built from TRBV7-2 and TRBJ2-5; D unclear. Germline V gene lookup returns CDR1 SGHTA and CDR2 FQGNSA. The CDR3 loop spans 12 amino acids. Deletions cut 2 bases from V and 6 bases from J, with 7 bases between. The CDR3 loop is CASSLFLKTQYF. In nucleotides, the CDR3 is TGTGCCAGCAGCTTATTTCTAAAGACCCAGTACTTC.

This clonotype was counted at least ten times. The genes are TRBV7-9 and TRBJ2-2, with D uncertain. The ends were cut back, 5 bases at V and 3 bases at J, with 4 bases in the middle. This CDR3 region has 12 residues. The germline gives CDR1 SEHNR, CDR2 FQNEAQ (reference sequence). This CDR3 is CASSPDTGELFF. The CDR3 coding sequence is TGTGCCAGCAGCCCCGACACCGGGGAGCTGTTTTTT.

The chain joins TRBV9 to TRBJ2-7, with TRBD2 as a possible D gene (5 bases). Trimming cost V 0 bases and J 7 bases, with 14 bases left between them. The germline V gene encodes CDR1 SGDLS and CDR2 YYNGEE. The length of the CDR3 is 14 residues. The CDR3 reads CASSVEVRSGEQYF. The CDR3 bases are TGTGCCAGCAGCGTAGAAGTCAGGTCGGGAGAGCAGTACTTC.

The chain links TRBV27 to TRBJ2-1; tentatively, D is TRBD1 (6 bases). The CDR3 contains 13 residues. The V end lost 6 bases, the J end lost 8 bases, and 14 bases lay between the germline ends. CDR1 and CDR2 (germline): MNHEY, SMNVEV (reference sequence). The DNA of the CDR3 is TGTGCCAGCAGCATACAGGGTTGGGATGAGCAGTTCTTC. Translating gives CASSIQGWDEQFF.

The genes are TRBV10-3 and TRBJ2-7; 12 bases map to TRBD2. Trimming at V came to 7 bases and at J to 3 bases, leaving 4 bases not matched to a gene. CDR3 size: 14 residues. Germline CDR1 ENHRY, CDR2 SYGVKD. The CDR3 region has the DNA TGTGCCATCAATCCTAGCGGGGGGGTCTACGAGCAGTACTTC. Translated, it gives CAINPSGGVYEQYF.

This clonotype was detected only a few times. V is TRBV5-1 and J is TRBJ2-5; 8 bases map to TRBD2. Germline trimming cut 5 bases from V and 5 bases from J; bases unmatched to any gene: 5. The CDR3 extends over 13 amino acids. CDR1 and CDR2 from the germline V gene are SGHRS and YFSETQ. Here the CDR3 DNA reads TGCGCCAGCAGTCGGGGGGGAGAGGAGACCCAGTACTTC. Its translation is CASSRGGEETQYF.

The chain uses TRBV4-1 and TRBJ2-4, with TRBD1 matching 9 bases. The length of the CDR3 is 17 residues. V was clipped by 1 base and J by 8 bases; unmatched bases: 12. Germline V gene lookup returns CDR1 MGHRA and CDR2 YSYEKL. CDR3 DNA: TGCGCCAGCAGCCAAGTTTCCGGGACAGGGTTGTTGGACATTCAGTACTTC. This gives the protein CASSQVSGTGLLDIQYF.

This clonotype occurred a few times. V gene TRBV4-2 combines with J gene TRBJ2-5; D perhaps matches TRBD1 (6 bases). CDR1 LGHNA and CDR2 YNFKEQ come from the germline V gene. This CDR3 spans 15 amino acids. V was clipped by 1 base and J by 1 base, with 10 bases between them. The CDR3 is CASSQGLGGQETQYF. CDR3 sequence (DNA): TGTGCCAGCAGCCAAGGGCTAGGGGGCCAAGAGACCCAGTACTTC.